This entry is about one TCR beta chain. Trimming removed 2 bases at V and 5 bases at J, with 10 bases between. CDR1 and CDR2 (germline): LNHDA, SQIVND (reference sequence). The CDR3 is 14 residues long. This sample is drawn from a study of T-cell memory formation after mild COVID-19. Via MiXCR, TCRdb re-called the 5' RACE reads, giving one row per CDR3 protein. The profile shows some 440,000 distinct CDR3 sequences, around 25% of them singletons. The rearrangement joins TRBV19 to TRBJ1-5; no firm D call. The material sequenced was PBMCs or a T cell subset sorted from them (not recorded which). This TCR derives from an adult woman who had mild COVID-19 (a few samples of this study predate the infection). Cell type and time point are not known. The CDR3 DNA reads TGTGCCAGTAGTATAAGGACGAGGGATCAGCCCCAGCATTTT. Amino acids: CASSIRTRDQPQHF.